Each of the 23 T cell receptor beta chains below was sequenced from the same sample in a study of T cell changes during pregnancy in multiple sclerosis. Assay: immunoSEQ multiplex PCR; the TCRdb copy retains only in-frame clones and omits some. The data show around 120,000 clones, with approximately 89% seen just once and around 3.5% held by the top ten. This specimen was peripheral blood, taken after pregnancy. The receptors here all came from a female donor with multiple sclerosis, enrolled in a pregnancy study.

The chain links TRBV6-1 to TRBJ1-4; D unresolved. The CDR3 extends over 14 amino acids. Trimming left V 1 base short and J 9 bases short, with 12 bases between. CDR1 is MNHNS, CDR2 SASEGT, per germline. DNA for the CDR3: TGTGCCAGCAGTGAAGGGGCAGTACCGAAAAAACTGTTTTTT. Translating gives CASSEGAVPKKLFF.

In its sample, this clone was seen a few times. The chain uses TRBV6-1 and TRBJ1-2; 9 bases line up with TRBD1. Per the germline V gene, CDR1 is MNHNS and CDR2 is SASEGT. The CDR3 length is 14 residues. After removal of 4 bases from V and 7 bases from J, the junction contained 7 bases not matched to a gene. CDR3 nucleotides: TGTGCCAGCAGTGCGGGACAGGGTAGTATTGGCTACACCTTC. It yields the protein CASSAGQGSIGYTF.

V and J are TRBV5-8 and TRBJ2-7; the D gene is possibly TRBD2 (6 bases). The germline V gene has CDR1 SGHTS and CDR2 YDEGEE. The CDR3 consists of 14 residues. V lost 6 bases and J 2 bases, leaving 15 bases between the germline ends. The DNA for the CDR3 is TGTGCCAGCACCCCGGGACTTCTTACCTACGAGCAGTACTTC. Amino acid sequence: CASTPGLLTYEQYF.

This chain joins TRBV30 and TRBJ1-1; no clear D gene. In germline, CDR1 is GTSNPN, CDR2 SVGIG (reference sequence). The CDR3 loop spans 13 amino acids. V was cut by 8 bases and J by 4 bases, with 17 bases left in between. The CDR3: CALMQVEGTEAFF. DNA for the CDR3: TGTGCCCTTATGCAGGTAGAAGGCACTGAAGCTTTCTTT.

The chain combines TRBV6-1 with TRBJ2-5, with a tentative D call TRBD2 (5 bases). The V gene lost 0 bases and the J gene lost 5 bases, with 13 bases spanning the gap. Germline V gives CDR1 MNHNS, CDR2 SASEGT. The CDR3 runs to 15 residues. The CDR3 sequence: CASSEAWGVSETQYF. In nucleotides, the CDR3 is TGTGCCAGCAGTGAAGCATGGGGAGTTAGCGAGACCCAGTACTTC.

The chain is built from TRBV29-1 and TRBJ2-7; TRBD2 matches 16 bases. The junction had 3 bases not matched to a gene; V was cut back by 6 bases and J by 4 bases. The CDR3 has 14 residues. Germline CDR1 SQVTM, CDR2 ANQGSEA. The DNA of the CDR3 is TGCAGCGTCAAGGGACTAGCGGGGGGGTACGAGCAGTACTTC. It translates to CSVKGLAGGYEQYF.

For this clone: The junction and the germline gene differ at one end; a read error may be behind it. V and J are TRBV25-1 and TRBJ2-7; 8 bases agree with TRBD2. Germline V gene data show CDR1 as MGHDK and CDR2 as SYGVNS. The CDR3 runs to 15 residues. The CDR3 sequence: CASSQYGRGDGEQYF. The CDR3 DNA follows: TGTGCCAGCAGTCAATACGGGCGGGGGGACGGCGAGCAGTACTTC.

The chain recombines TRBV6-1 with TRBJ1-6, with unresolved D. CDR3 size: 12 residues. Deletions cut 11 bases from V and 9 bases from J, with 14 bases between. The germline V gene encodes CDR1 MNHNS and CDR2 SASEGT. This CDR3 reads CAEAGMGSPLHF. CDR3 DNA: TGTGCCGAAGCGGGGATGGGTTCACCCCTCCACTTT.

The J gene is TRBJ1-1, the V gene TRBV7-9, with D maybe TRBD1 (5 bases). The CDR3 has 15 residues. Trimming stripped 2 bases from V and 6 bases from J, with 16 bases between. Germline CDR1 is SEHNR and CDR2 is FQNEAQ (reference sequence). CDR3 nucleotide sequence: TGTGCCAGCAGCTTATACGGGGGGGTGGATTCTGAAGCTTTCTTT. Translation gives CASSLYGGVDSEAFF.

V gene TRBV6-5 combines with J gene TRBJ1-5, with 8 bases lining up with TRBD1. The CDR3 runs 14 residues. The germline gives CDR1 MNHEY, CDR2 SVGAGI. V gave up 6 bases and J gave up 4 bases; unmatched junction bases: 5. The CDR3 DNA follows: TGTGCCAGCAGCACCCAGGGGGCAAATCAGCCCCAGCATTTT. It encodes CASSTQGANQPQHF.

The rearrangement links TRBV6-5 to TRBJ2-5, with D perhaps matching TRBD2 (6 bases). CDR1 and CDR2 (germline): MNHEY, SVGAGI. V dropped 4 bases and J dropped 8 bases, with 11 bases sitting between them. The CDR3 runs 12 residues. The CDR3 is CASSSPGTTQYF. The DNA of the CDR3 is TGTGCCAGCAGTTCGCCAGGGACTACCCAGTACTTC.

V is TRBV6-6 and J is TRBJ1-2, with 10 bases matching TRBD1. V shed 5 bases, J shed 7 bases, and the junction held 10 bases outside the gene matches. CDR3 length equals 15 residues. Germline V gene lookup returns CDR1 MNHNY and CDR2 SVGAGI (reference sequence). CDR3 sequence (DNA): TGTGCCAGCAGTCCGGTCGGGACAGGGGCCCTTGGCTACACCTTC. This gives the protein CASSPVGTGALGYTF.

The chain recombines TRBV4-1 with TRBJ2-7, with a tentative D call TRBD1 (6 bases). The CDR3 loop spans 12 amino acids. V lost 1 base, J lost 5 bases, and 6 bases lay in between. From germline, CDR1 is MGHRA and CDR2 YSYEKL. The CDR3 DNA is TGCGCCAGCAGCCAAGCAGGGGACGAGCAGTACTTC. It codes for CASSQAGDEQYF.

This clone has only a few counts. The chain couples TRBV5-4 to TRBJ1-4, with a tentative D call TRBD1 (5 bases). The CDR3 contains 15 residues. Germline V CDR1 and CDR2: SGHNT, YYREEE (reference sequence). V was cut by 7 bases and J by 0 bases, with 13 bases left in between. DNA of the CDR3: TGTGCCAGCCGCGCGGGGGGAACAACTAATGAAAAACTGTTTTTT. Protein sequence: CASRAGGTTNEKLFF.

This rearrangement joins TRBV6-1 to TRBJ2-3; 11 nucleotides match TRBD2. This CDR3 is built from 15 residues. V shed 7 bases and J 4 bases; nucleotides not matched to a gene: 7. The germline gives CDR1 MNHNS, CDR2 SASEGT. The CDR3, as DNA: TGTGCCAGCACCGTAGCGGGGGGGAGCGCAGATACGCAGTATTTT. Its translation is CASTVAGGSADTQYF.

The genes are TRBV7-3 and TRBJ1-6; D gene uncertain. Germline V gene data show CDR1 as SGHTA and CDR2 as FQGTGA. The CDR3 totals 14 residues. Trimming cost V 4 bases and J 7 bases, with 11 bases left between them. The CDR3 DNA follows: TGTGCCAGCAGCTCCGGACTTACGAATTCACCCCTCCACTTT. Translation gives CASSSGLTNSPLHF.

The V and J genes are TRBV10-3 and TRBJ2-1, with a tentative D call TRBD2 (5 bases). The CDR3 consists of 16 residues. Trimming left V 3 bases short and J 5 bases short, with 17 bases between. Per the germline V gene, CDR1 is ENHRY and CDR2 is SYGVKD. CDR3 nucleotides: TGTGCCATCAGTGATCCCGAACGAGGGTTAAACAATGAGCAGTTCTTC. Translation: CAISDPERGLNNEQFF.

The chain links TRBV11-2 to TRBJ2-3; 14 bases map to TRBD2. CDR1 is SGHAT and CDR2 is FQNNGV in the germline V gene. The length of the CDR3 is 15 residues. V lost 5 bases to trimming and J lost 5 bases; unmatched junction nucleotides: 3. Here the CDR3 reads CASSTGLAGVDTQYF. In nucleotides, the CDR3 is TGTGCCAGCAGCACGGGACTAGCGGGGGTAGATACGCAGTATTTT.

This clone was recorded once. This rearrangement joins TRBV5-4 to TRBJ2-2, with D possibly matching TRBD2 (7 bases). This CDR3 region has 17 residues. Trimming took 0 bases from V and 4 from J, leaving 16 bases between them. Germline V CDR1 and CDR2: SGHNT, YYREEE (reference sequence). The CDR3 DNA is TGTGCCAGCAGCTTGGAAGGGGGGGGCCTGGGCACCGGGGAGCTGTTTTTT. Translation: CASSLEGGGLGTGELFF.

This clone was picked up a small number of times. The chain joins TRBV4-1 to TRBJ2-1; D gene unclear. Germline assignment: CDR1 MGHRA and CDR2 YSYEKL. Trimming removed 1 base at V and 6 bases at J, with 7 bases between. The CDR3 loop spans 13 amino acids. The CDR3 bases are TGCGCCAGCAGCCAAGCACATTTCAATGAGCAGTTCTTC. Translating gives CASSQAHFNEQFF.

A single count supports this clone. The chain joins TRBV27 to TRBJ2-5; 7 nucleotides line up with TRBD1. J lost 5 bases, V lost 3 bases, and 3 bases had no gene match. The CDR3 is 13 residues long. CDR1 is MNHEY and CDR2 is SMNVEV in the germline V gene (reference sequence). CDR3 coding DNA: TGTGCCAGCAGTTTTACAGGGGCCGAGACCCAGTACTTC. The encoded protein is CASSFTGAETQYF.

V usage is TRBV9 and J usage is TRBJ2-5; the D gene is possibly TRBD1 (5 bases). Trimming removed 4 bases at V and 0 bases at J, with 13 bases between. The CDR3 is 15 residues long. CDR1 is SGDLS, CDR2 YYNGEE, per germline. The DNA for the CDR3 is TGTGCCAGCAGCCCAGGGTGGGCGGACCAAGAGACCCAGTACTTC. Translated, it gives CASSPGWADQETQYF.

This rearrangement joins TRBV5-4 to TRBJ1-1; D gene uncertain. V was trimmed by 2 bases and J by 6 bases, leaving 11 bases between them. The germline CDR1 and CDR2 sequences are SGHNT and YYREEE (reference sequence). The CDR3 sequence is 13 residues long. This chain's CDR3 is CASSFAGRPEAFF. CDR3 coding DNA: TGTGCCAGCAGCTTTGCAGGTCGGCCTGAAGCTTTCTTT.